This T cell receptor (beta chain) emerged from a study of T cells in Graves' hyperthyroidism and ophthalmopathy (dated by TCRdb to between 2019 and 2020). A note on the overall study: To identify TCR V-J signatures that set the groups apart, the researchers used a discovery cohort of 100 patients, made up of 40 to 45 with Graves' ophthalmopathy and 57 with stable Graves' hyperthyroidism. After sampling, hyperthyroidism patients received methimazole starting at 30 mg daily, and ophthalmopathy patients received high-dose intravenous methylprednisolone. TCR Vbeta CDR3 sequencing of 135 peripheral blood samples (43 ophthalmopathy, 75 to 80 hyperthyroidism and some 17 progressor patients) is reported in the paper. The roughly 100 discovery patients were randomly divided into training and test sets at a 7:3 ratio. Prospective prediction of ophthalmopathy was tested in an independent validation cohort of under 20 hyperthyroidism patients and some 17 patients who later progressed to ophthalmopathy. Thyroid tissue and blood T-cell repertoires from about six Graves' hyperthyroidism patients were also compared in the study.

The TCR beta CDR3 regions were amplified from RNA transcripts. The first round of RT-PCR for the TCR CDR3 was performed with the HTBI primer set and the Qiagen OneStep RT-PCR kit. Libraries were constructed in a second round of multiplex PCR, after which size selection and purification were carried out. Paired-end sequencing of the libraries was performed with 100 bp reads on an Illumina HiSeq2000. From the authors' description of their analysis: SOAPnuke was used to process the raw data, throwing out any read that contained adapters or uncalled bases, had a mean Phred below 15, or lacked an exact constant-primer or identifier match. High-quality paired reads were merged with COPE v1.2.5, and unique nucleotide sequences were defined as clonotypes. Clonotypes were aligned to IMGT TRBV, TRBD and TRBJ reference segments using MiTCR v1.1. Only V-J combinations with frequency above 0.0001, covering 99% to 99.2% of repertoires, were analysed. A TCS score was defined as the ratio between F50 (clonal expansion) and ExV (chaos), using BLOSUM62-based TCRdist between CDR3 peptides within each V-J. Welch's t-statistics and random forest reduced roughly 530 V-J features to fewer than 15, which were used in a naive Bayes classifier (R e1071). The public reads were reprocessed in TCRdb via fastp at Q25 and MiXCR, keeping in-frame beta chains. Each CDR3 protein appears once, grouped with its most common genes and DNA. TCRdb assigned the V and J calls; the authors' analysis was not used. The sample table lists around 540,000 distinct CDR3 sequences, around 46% of them with a count of one. The top ten hold roughly 8.2% of the sample.

On the study overall, not on this receptor specifically: No statistical method was used to fix the sample size in advance, and group allocation was not hidden from the investigators. Blood samples also contained most of the expanded thyroid clonotypes (frequency above 0.001), which suggests that blood repertoires may reflect thyroid immune responses. Ophthalmopathy was separated from stable hyperthyroidism by a 13 V-J signature model, with approximately 90% sensitivity and about 81% specificity obtained in cross-validation and 80%/75% obtained in testing. During validation, the model predicted progression to ophthalmopathy a median of about 5.9 months ahead of onset, with more than 55% sensitivity and 72.22% specificity.

Of note for this clonotype: What this receptor recognizes is not known. No base qualities exist here, and no much larger clone lies one base off it.

A patient counted as having stable Graves' hyperthyroidism if no progression to ophthalmopathy occurred over 18 months of follow-up. The hyperthyroidism patients were between 18 and 65 years old and newly diagnosed, with a disease duration of less than 2 months. Exclusion was applied to patients with uncontrolled infections, other autoimmune diseases, pregnancy or lactation. Diagnoses were based on clinical symptoms, serum thyroxine and TRAb, thyroid ultrasound and orbital computed tomography. Total RNA was extracted using Trizol reagent, and RNA quality was assessed on an Agilent 2100 Bioanalyzer. The receptor's source is a woman between 18 and 29 years old with Graves' hyperthyroidism. Donor details come from another sample of the same person, matched by shared clones. The sample taken for sequencing was peripheral blood or thyroid tissue (not recorded which).

The nucleotides read TGCAGTGCCACGACTAGCGGGAGATGGTCGACCCAGTACTTC. Its protein is CSATTSGRWSTQYF. The chain links TRBV20-1 with TRBJ2-5; TRBD2 aligns with 12 central bases. CDR1 DFQATT and CDR2 SNEGSKA were looked up in the germline V gene (reference sequence). Germline trimming: 6 bases from V, 7 bases from J; junction bases outside gene matches: 9. The CDR3 runs 14 amino acids, cysteine and phenylalanine included. Of all the DNA, just the CDR3 is kept, 42 bases in frame from base 1.